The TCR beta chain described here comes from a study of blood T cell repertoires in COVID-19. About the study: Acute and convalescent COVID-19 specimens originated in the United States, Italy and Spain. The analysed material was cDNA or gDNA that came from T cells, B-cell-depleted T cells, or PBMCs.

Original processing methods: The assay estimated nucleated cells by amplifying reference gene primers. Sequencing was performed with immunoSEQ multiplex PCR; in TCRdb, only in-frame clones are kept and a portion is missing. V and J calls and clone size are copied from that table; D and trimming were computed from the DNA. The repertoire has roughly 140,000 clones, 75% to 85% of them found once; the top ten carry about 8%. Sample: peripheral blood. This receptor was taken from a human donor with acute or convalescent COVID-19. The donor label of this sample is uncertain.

Here the CDR3 reads CASSHLRGRTEGTYEQYF. CDR3 in DNA: TGTGCCAGCAGCCACCTAAGAGGTAGGACAGAAGGGACCTACGAGCAGTACTTC. The chain recombines TRBV14 with TRBJ2-7; tentatively, D is TRBD1 (6 bases). Germline V gene sequence: CDR1 SGHDN, CDR2 FVKESK. With 3 bases removed from V and 2 bases from J, the gap between germline ends came to 23 bases. The CDR3 loop spans 18 amino acids.